This T cell receptor (beta chain) was sequenced for a study of blood T cell repertoires in COVID-19. Clones were sequenced by immunoSEQ multiplex PCR, and TCRdb holds only the in-frame ones, with some missing. Among roughly 160,000 clones, approximately 81% were seen once, and the ten largest hold under 12%. CDR3 length: 14 amino acids. The germline CDR1 and CDR2 sequences are LGHDT and YNNKEL (reference sequence). V dropped 0 bases and J dropped 6 bases, with 11 bases sitting between them. The receptor was isolated from a woman older than 75 with active or convalescent COVID-19. V gene TRBV3-1 (or the pseudogene TRBV3-2) combines with J gene TRBJ1-2; D is ambiguous. Sequenced input: peripheral blood. The CDR3 bases are TGTGCCAGCAGCCAAGACCTACCCCTAAATGGCTACACCTTC. Translation gives CASSQDLPLNGYTF.